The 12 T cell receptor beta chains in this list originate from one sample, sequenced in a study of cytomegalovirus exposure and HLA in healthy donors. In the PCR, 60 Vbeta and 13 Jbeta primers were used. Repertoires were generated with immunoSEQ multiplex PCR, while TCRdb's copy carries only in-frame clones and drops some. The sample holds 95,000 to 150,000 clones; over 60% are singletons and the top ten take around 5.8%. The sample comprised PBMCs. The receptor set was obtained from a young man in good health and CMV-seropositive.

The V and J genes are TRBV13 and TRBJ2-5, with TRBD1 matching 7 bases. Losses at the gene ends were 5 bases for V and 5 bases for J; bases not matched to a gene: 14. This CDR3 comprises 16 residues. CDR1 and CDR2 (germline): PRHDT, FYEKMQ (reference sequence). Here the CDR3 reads CASSPWTGLTGETQYF. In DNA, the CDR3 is TGTGCCAGCAGCCCCTGGACAGGCCTTACGGGGGAGACCCAGTACTTC.

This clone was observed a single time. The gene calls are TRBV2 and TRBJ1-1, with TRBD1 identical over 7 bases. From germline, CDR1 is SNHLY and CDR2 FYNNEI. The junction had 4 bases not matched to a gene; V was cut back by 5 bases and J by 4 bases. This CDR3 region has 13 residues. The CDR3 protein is CASSRQGVTEAFF. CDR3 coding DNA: TGTGCCAGCAGTAGACAGGGCGTCACTGAAGCTTTCTTT.

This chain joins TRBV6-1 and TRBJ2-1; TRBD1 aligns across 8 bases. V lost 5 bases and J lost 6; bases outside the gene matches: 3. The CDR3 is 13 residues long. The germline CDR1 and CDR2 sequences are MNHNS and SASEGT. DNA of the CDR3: TGTGCCAGCAGTCACGACAGGGGCAATGAGCAGTTCTTC. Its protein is CASSHDRGNEQFF.

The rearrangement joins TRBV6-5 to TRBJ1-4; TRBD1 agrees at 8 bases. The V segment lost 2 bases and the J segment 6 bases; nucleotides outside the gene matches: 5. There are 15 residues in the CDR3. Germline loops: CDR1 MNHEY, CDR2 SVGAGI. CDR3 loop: CASSYVSRGHEKLFF. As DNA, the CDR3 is TGTGCCAGCAGTTACGTATCCAGGGGGCATGAAAAACTGTTTTTT.

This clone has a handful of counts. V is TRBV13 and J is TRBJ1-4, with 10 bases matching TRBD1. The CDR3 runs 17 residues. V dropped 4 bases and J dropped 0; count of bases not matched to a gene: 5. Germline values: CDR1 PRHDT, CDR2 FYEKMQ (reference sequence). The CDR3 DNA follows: TGTGCCAGCAGCTCGGGACAGGGGCTCCCAACTAATGAAAAACTGTTTTTT. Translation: CASSSGQGLPTNEKLFF.

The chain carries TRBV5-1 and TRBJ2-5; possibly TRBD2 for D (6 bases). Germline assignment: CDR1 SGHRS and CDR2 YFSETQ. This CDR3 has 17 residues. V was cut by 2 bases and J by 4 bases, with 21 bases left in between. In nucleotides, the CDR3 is TGCGCCAGCAGCTTTGCGCGGGGACCCGATTACGGAGAGACCCAGTACTTC. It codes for CASSFARGPDYGETQYF.

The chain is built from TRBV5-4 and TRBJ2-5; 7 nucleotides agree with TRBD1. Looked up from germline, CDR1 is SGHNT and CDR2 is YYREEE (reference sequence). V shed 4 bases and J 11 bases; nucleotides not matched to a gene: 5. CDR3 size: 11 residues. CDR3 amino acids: CASSRGREQYF. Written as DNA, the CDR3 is TGTGCCAGCAGCAGGGGGCGTGAGCAGTACTTC.

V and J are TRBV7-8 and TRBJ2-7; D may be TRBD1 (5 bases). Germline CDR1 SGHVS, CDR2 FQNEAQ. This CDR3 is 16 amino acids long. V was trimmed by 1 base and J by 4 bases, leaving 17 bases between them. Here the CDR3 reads CASSLEPLAGWYEQYF. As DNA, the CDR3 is TGTGCCAGCAGCTTAGAACCCCTTGCAGGGTGGTACGAGCAGTACTTC.

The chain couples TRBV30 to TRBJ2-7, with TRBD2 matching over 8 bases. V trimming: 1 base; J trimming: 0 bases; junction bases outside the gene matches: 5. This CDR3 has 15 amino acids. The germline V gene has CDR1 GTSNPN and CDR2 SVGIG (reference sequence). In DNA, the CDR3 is TGTGCCTGGAGTGGAGGGACTAGGATCTCCTACGAGCAGTACTTC. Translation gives CAWSGGTRISYEQYF.

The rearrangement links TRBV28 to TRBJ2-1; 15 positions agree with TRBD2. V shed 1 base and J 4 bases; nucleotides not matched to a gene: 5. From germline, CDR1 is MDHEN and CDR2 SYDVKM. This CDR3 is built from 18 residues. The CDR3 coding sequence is TGTGCCAGCAGTTTATTAGGACTAGCGGGAGGGGGTTACAATGAGCAGTTCTTC. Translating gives CASSLLGLAGGGYNEQFF.

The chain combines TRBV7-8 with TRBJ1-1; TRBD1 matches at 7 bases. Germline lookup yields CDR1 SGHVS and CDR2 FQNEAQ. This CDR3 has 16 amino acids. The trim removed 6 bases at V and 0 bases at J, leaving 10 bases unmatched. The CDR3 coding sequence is TGTGCCAGCAGTTCCGGGCCGGGACAGCTGAACACTGAAGCTTTCTTT. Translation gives CASSSGPGQLNTEAFF.

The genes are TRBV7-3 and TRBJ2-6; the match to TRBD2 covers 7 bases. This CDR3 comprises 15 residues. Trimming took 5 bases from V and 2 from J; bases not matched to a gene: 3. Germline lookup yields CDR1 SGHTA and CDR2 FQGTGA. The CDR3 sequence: CASSPRGAGANVLTF. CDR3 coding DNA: TGTGCCAGCAGCCCTCGGGGGGCTGGGGCCAACGTCCTGACTTTC.